This paragraph covers one TCR beta chain sequence. The V segment lost 2 bases and the J segment 10 bases; nucleotides outside the gene matches: 6. This CDR3 is 14 amino acids long. Germline CDR1 is SGHAT and CDR2 is FQNNGV. This record comes from a study of response to subunit inactivated influenza vaccine. TCRdb itself ran the RT-PCR reads through MiXCR, one entry per CDR3 protein. The sample gives about 570,000 distinct CDR3 sequences, about 11% of which show up once; 8% to 13% is in the top ten. The same data also contributed to another study, on T cells expressing NK-cell markers. As that study records: Synthesis of TCR beta cDNA relied on 5'RACE template switching carrying UMIs. It was sorted CD3+CD56+NKG2C+, CD3+CD56+NKG2C- and CD3+CD56-NKG2C+ T cells that supplied the TCR beta repertoires. Dominant NKG2C+ clonotypes made up roughly 1.0-8% of CD8+ T cells in several donors.

The TCR sequence derives from a man between 50 and 59 years old who received an inactivated influenza vaccine. Sequenced here: PBMCs from blood, sampled on the day of vaccination. The rearrangement joins TRBV11-2 to TRBJ2-1, with 9 bases fitting TRBD1. In DNA form, the CDR3 reads TGTGCCAGCAGCTTACTACAGGGGGCGATGGAGCAGTTCTTC. This gives the protein CASSLLQGAMEQFF.